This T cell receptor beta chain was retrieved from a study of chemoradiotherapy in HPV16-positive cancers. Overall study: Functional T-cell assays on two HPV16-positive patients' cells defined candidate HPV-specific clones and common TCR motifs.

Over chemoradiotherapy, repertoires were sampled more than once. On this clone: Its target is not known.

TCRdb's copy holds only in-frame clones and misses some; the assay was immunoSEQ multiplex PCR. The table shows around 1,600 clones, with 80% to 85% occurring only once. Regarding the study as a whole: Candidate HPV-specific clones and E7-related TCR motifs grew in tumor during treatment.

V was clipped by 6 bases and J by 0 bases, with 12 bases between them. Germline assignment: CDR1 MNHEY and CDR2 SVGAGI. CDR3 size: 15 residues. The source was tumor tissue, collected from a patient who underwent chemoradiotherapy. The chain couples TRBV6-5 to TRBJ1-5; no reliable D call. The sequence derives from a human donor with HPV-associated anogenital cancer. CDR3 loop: CASSSDTYSNQPQHF. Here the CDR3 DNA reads TGTGCCAGCAGCTCCGACACTTATAGCAATCAGCCCCAGCATTTT.